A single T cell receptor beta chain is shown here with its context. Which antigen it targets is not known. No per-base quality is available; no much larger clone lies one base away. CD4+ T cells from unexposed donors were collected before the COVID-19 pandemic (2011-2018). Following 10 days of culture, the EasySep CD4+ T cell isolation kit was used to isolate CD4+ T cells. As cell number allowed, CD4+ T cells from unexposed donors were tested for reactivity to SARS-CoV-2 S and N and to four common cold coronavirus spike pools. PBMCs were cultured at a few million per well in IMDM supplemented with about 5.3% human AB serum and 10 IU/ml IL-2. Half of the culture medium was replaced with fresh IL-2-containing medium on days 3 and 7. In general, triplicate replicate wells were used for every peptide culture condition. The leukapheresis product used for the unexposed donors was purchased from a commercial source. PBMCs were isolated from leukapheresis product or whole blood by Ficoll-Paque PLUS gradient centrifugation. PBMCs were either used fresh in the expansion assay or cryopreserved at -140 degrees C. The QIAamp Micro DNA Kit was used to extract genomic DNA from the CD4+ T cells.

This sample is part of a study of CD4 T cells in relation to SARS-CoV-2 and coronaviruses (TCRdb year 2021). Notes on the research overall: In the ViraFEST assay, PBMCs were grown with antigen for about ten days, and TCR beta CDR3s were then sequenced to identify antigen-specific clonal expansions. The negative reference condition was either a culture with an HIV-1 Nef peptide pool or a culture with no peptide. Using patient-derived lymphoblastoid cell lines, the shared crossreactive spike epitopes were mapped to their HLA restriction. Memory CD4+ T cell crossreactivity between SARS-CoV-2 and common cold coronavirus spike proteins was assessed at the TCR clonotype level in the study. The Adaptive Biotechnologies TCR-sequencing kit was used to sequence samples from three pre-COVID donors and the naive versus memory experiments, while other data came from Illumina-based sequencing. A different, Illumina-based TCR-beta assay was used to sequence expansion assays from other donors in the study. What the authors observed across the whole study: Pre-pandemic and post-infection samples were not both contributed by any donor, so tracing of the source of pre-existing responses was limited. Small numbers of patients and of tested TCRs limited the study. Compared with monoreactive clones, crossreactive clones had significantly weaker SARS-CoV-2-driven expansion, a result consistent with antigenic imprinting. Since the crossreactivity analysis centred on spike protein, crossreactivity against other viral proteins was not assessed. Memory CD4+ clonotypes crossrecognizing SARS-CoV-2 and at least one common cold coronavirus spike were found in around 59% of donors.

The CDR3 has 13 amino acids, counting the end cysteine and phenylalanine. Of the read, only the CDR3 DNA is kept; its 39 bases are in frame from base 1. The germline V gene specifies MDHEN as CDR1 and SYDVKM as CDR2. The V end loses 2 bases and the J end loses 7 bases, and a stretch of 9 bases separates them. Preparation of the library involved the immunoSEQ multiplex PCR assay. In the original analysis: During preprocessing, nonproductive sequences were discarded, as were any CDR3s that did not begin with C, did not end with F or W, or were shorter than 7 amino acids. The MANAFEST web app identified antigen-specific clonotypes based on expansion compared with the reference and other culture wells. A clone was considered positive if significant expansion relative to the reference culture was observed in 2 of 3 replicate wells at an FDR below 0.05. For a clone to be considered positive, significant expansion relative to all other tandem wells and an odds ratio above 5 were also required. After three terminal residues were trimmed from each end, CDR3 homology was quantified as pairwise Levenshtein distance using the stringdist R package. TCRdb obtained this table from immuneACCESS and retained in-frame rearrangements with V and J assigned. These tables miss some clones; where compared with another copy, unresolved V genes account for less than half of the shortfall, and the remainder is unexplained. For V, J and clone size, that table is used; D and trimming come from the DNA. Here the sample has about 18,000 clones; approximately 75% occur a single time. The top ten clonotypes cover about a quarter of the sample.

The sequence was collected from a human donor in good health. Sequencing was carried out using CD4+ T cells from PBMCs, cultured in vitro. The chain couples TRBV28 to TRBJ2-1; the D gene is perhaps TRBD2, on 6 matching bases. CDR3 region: CASSLRGTNEQFF. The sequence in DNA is TGTGCCAGCAGTTTACGGGGGACGAATGAGCAGTTCTTC.